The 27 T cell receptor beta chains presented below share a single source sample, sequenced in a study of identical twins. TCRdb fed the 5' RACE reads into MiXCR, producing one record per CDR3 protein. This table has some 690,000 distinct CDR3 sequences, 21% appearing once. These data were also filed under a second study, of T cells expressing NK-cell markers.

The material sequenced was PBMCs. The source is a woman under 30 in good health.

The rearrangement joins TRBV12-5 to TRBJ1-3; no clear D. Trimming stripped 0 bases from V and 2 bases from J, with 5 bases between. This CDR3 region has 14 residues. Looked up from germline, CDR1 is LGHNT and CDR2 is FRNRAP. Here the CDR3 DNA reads TGTGCTAGTGGTTTGGTTGGGGCTGGAAACACCATATATTTT. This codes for CASGLVGAGNTIYF.

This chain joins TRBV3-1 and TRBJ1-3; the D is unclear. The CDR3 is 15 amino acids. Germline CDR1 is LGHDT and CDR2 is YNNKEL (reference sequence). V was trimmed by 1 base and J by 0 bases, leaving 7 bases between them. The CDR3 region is CASSQGPTSGNTIYF. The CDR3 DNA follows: TGTGCCAGCAGCCAAGGACCGACCTCTGGAAACACCATATATTTT.

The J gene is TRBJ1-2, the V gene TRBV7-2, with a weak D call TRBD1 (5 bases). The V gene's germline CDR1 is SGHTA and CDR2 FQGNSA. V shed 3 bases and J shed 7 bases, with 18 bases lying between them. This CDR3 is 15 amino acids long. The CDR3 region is CASSLYTGRESGYTF. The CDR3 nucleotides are TGTGCCAGCAGCTTGTATACCGGCAGGGAAAGTGGCTACACCTTC.

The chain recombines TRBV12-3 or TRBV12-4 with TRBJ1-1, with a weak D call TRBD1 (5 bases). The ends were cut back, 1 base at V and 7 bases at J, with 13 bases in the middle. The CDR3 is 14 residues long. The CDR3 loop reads CASSLVVGQVEAFF. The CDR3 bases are TGTGCCAGCAGTTTAGTCGTGGGGCAGGTTGAAGCTTTCTTT.

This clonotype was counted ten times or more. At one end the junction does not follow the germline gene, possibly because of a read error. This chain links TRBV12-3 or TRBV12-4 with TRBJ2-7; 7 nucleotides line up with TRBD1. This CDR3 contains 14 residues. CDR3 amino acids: CASSFVDRSSEQYF. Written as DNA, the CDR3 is TGTGCCAGCAGTTTTGTGGACAGGTCCTCCGAGCAGTACTTC.

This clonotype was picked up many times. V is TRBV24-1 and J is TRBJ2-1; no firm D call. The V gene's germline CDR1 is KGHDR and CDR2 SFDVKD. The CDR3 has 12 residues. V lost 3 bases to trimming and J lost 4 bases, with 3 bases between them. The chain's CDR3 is CATSDSYNEQFF. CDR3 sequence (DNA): TGTGCCACCAGTGATAGTTACAATGAGCAGTTCTTC.

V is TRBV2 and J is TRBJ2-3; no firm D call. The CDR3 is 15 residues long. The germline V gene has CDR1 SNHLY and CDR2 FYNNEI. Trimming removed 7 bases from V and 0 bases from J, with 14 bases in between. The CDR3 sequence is CASIGPEASTDTQYF. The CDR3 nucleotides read TGTGCCAGCATTGGTCCAGAGGCTAGCACAGATACGCAGTATTTT.

DNA for the CDR3: TGTGCCACCAGCGGACAGGGTTACCTTGGGGTAGTTGAGCAGTTCTTC. This gives the protein CATSGQGYLGVVEQFF. The rearrangement links TRBV15 to TRBJ2-1, with 8 bases fitting TRBD1. Looked up from germline, CDR1 is LNHNV and CDR2 is YYDKDF (reference sequence). J was trimmed by 9 bases and V by 5 bases; bases with no gene match: 15. The CDR3 runs 16 residues.

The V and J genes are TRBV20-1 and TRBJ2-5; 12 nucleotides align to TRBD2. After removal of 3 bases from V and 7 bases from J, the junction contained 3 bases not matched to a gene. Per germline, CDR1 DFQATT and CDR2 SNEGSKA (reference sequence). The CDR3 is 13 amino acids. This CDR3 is CSARLAGGPTQYF. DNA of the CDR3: TGCAGTGCTAGGCTAGCGGGGGGGCCGACCCAGTACTTC.

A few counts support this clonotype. The CDR3 loop is CSASASGRLDTQYF. The CDR3 DNA reads TGCAGTGCTAGCGCTAGCGGGAGGTTAGATACGCAGTATTTT. The J gene is TRBJ2-3, the V gene TRBV20-1; 11 bases are a match to TRBD2. The germline V gene encodes CDR1 DFQATT and CDR2 SNEGSKA (reference sequence). CDR3 size: 14 residues. J was trimmed by 5 bases and V by 3 bases; bases with no gene match: 4.

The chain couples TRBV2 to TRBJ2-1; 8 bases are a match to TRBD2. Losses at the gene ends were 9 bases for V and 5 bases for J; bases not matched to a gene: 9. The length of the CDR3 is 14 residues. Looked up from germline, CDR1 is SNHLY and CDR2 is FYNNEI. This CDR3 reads CARRETSENNEQFF. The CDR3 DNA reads TGTGCCAGGAGGGAGACTAGCGAGAACAATGAGCAGTTCTTC.

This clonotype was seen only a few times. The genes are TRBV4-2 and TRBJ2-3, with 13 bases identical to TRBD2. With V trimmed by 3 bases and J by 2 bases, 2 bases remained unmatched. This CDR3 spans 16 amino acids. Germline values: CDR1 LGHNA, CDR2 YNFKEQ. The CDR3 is CASSQGLAGTTDTQYF. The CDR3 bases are TGTGCCAGCAGCCAGGGACTAGCGGGGACCACAGATACGCAGTATTTT.

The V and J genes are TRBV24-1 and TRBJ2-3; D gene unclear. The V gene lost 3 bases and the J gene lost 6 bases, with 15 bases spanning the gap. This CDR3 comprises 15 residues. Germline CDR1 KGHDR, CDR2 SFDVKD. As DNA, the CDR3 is TGTGCCACCAGTGATCCTAGAGGCCTTCGTGATACGCAGTATTTT. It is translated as CATSDPRGLRDTQYF.

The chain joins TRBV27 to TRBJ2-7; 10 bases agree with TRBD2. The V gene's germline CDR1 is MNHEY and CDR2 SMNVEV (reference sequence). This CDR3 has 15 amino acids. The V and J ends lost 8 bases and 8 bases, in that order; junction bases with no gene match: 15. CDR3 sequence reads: CASGAPLAGARKQYF. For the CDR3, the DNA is TGTGCCAGCGGCGCCCCCCTAGCGGGAGCCAGAAAGCAGTACTTC.

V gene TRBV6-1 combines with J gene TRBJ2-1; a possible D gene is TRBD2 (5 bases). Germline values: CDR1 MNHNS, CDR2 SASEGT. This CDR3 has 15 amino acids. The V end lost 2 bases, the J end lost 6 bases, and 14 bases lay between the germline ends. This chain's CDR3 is CASSERHGMGNEQFF. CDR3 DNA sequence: TGTGCCAGCAGTGAAAGGCACGGGATGGGCAATGAGCAGTTCTTC.

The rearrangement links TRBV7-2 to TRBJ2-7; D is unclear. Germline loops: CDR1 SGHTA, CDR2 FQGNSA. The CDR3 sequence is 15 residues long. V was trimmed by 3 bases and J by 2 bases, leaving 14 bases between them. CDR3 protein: CASSFATGRTYEQYF. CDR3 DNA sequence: TGTGCCAGCAGCTTCGCCACGGGCCGCACCTACGAGCAGTACTTC.

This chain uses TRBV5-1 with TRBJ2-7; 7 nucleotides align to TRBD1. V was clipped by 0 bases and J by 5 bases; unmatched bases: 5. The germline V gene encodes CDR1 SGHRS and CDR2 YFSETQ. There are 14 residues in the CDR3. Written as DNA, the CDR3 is TGCGCCAGCAGCTTGGGACGACAGGGTAACGAGCAGTACTTC. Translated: CASSLGRQGNEQYF. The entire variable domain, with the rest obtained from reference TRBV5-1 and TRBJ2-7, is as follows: KAGVTQTPRYLIKTRGQQVTLSCSPISGHRSVSWYQQTPGQGLQFLFEYFSETQRNKGNFPGRFSGRQFSNSRSEMNVSTLELGDSALYLCASSLGRQGNEQYFGPGTRLTVT.

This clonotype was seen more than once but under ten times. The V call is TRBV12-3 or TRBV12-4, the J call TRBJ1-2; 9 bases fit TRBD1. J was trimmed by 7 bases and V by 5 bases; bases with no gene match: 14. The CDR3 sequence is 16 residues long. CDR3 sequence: CASSPGQGLRIGGYTF. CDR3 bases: TGTGCCAGCAGTCCGGGACAGGGATTAAGGATTGGTGGCTACACCTTC.

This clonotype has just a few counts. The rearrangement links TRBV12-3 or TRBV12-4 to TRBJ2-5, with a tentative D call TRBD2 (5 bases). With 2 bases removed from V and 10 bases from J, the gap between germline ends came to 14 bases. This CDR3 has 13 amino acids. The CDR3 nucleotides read TGTGCCAGCAGTTTAAGGACTGAGTTTAACCAGTACTTC. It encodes CASSLRTEFNQYF.

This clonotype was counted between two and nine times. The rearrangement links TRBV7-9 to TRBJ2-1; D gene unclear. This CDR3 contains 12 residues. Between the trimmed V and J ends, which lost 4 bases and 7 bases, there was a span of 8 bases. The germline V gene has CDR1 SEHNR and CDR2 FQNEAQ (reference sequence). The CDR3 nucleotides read TGTGCCAGCAGCTCGAAAGTGAATGAGCAGTTCTTC. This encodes CASSSKVNEQFF.

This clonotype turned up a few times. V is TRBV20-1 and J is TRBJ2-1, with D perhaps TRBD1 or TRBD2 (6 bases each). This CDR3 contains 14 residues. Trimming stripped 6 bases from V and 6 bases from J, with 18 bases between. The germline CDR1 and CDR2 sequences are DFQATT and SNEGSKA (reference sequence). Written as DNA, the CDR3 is TGCAGTGCCCACAAGACAGGAGGGGCCAATGAGCAGTTCTTC. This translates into CSAHKTGGANEQFF.

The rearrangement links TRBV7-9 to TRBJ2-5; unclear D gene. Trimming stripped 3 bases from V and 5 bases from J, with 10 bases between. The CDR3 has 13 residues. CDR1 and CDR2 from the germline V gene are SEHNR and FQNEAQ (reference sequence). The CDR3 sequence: CASSFSDVETQYF. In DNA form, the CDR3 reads TGTGCCAGCAGCTTCTCGGATGTTGAGACCCAGTACTTC.

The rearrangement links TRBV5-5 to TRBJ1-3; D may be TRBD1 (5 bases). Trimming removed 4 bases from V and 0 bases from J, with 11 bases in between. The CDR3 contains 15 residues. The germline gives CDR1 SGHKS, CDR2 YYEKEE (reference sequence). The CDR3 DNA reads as TGTGCCAGCAGCGGAGGGGTCTACTCTGGAAACACCATATATTTT. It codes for CASSGGVYSGNTIYF.

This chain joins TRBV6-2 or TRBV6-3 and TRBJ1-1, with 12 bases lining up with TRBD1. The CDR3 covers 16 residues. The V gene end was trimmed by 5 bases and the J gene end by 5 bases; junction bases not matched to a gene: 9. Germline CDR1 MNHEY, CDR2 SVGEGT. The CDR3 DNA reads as TGTGCCAGCAGTAATATGGGACAGGGGGCATGGACTGAAGCTTTCTTT. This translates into CASSNMGQGAWTEAFF.

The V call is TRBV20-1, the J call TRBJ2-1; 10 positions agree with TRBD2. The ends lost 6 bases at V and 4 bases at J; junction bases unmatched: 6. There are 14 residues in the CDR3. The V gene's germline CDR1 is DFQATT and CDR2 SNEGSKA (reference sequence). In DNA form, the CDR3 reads TGCAGTGCAACAATAGCGGGAGGTTACAATGAGCAGTTCTTC. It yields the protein CSATIAGGYNEQFF.

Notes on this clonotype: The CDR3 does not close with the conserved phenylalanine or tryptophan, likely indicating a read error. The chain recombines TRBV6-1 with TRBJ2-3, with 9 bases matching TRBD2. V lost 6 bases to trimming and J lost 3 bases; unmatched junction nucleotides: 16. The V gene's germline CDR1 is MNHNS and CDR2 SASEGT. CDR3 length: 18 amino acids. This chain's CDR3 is CASRERPSGVINTDTQYS. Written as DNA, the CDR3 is TGTGCCAGCAGAGAGAGGCCTAGCGGGGTTATTAATACAGATACGCAGTATTCT.

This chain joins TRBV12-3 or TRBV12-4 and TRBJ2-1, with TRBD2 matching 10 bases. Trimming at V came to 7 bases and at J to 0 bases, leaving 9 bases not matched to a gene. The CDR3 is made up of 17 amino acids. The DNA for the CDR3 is TGTGCCAGCACCCGCGGACTAGCGGAACTCTCCTACAATGAGCAGTTCTTC. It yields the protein CASTRGLAELSYNEQFF.